This is a list of T cell receptor beta chains from one sample in a study of Ad26.COV2.S vaccination and SARS-CoV-2 variants. Sequencing used immunoSEQ multiplex PCR; TCRdb keeps in-frame clones, though not all of them. The data show some 480,000 clones, with 87% seen just once and roughly 13% held by the top ten. The sequencing used peripheral blood, collected in a trial of Ad26.COV2.S vaccine versus placebo. The receptors stem from a person aged 18-65 years who received the Ad26.COV2.S COVID-19 vaccine or a placebo. Each CDR3 is given with its conserved first and last residue. D genes are given only for firm matches. Size is omitted from some rows. Given values are once, few, many or a class for expanded clones.

cdr3_length j_call d_call clone_size v_call cdr3_aa cdr3_nt
14 TRBJ1-1 - - TRBV3-1/TRBV3-2 CASSQEGGGLKAFF TGTGCCAGCAGCCAAGAAGGGGGGGGCCTGAAAGCTTTCTTT
13 TRBJ2-3 - - TRBV30 CAWSVFGTDTQYF TGTGCCTGGAGTGTATTTGGCACAGATACGCAGTATTTT
14 TRBJ2-2 TRBD1 - TRBV24-1 CATEQGVRTGELFF TGTGCCACCGAGCAGGGGGTGAGAACCGGGGAGCTGTTTTTT
19 TRBJ1-5 - - TRBV7-2 CASSFFLPATGGSNQPQHF TGTGCCAGCAGCTTTTTTCTCCCCGCGACAGGCGGTAGCAATCAGCCCCAGCATTTT
16 TRBJ2-7 TRBD2 once TRBV2 CASSGDGLAGLLEQYF TGTGCCAGCAGTGGGGATGGACTAGCGGGACTCCTCGAGCAGTACTTC
16 TRBJ1-6 - - TRBV3-1/TRBV3-2 CASSQDVSRVNSPLHF TGTGCCAGCAGCCAAGATGTCTCGAGGGTTAATTCACCCCTCCACTTT
12 TRBJ1-5 - - TRBV19 CASSLLLKPQHF TGTGCCAGTAGTCTCCTGCTGAAGCCCCAGCATTTT
17 TRBJ1-2 - - TRBV28 CASSLRQGVGANYGYTF TGTGCCAGCAGTTTGCGGCAGGGTGTTGGAGCTAACTATGGCTACACCTTC
16 TRBJ1-4 TRBD1 - TRBV20-1 CSASRAGGTGSEKLFF TGCAGTGCTAGTCGAGCGGGGGGGACAGGGAGTGAAAAACTGTTTTTT
16 TRBJ2-2 TRBD2 - TRBV7-9 CASSPTLSGRTGELFF TGTGCCAGCAGCCCGACTCTAAGCGGGAGGACCGGGGAGCTGTTTTTT
17 TRBJ2-1 TRBD2 - TRBV18 CASSPQQAGVSYNEQFF TGTGCCAGCTCACCACAGCAGGCGGGAGTTTCCTACAATGAGCAGTTCTTC
12 TRBJ2-7 - - TRBV10-3 CAIRRTLGEQYF TGTGCCATCAGAAGAACCTTAGGGGAGCAGTACTTC
11 TRBJ2-1 - - TRBV29-1 CSVDEGGEQFF TGCAGCGTTGATGAAGGGGGTGAGCAGTTCTTC
16 TRBJ2-5 - - TRBV15 CATSRDRGQGQETQYF TGTGCCACCAGCAGAGATCGAGGGCAGGGCCAAGAGACCCAGTACTTC
15 TRBJ2-7 - - TRBV9 CASSVGGRGTYEQYF TGTGCCAGCAGCGTAGGGGGCAGGGGTACCTACGAGCAGTACTTC
13 TRBJ1-2 - - TRBV29-1 CSVVGITNYGYTF TGCAGCGTTGTTGGAATTACTAACTATGGCTACACCTTC
15 TRBJ2-7 TRBD1 - TRBV7-2 CASSLDRVLGYEQYF TGTGCCAGCAGCCTCGACAGGGTTTTGGGGTACGAGCAGTACTTC
14 TRBJ2-2 - - TRBV9 CASSGGLNTGELFF TGTGCCAGCAGTGGGGGACTGAACACCGGGGAGCTGTTTTTT
14 TRBJ2-1 - - TRBV6-5 CASSYSSANNEQFF TGTGCCAGCAGTTACTCGTCGGCTAACAATGAGCAGTTCTTC
16 TRBJ2-1 TRBD2 - TRBV28 CASRTGLAGLRVEQFF TGTGCCAGCAGAACCGGACTAGCGGGATTGAGGGTTGAGCAGTTCTTC
16 TRBJ2-2 - - TRBV7-9 CASSSPPGQNTGELFF TGTGCCAGCAGCAGTCCCCCGGGACAGAACACCGGGGAGCTGTTTTTT
14 TRBJ2-7 TRBD2 once TRBV6-6 CASTQLAGGYEQYF TGTGCCAGCACCCAACTAGCGGGAGGCTACGAGCAGTACTTC
16 TRBJ2-1 TRBD1 - TRBV2 CASRGQGASSYNEQFF TGTGCCAGCAGGGGACAGGGGGCAAGCTCCTACAATGAGCAGTTCTTC
13 TRBJ2-3 - - TRBV28 CASQQGGGDTQYF TGTGCCAGCCAACAGGGAGGTGGAGATACGCAGTATTTT
15 TRBJ2-1 - - TRBV9 CASSVGASSYNEQFF TGTGCCAGCAGCGTAGGCGCGAGCTCCTACAATGAGCAGTTCTTC
15 TRBJ1-1 - - TRBV29-1 CSVAVQGSLNTEAFF TGCAGCGTTGCAGTGCAGGGCTCCCTGAACACTGAAGCTTTCTTT
15 TRBJ2-1 TRBD2 - TRBV24-1 CATSGSGRAGNEQFF TGTGCCACCAGTGGGAGCGGGAGGGCGGGCAATGAGCAGTTCTTC
15 TRBJ2-1 TRBD2 - TRBV28 CASSSGLLVNSEQFF TGTGCCAGCAGCTCGGGACTATTGGTTAACAGTGAGCAGTTCTTC
17 TRBJ2-1 - - TRBV28 CASSPSNRKRSYNEQFF TGTGCCAGCAGTCCCTCCAACAGGAAACGGTCCTACAATGAGCAGTTCTTC
17 TRBJ2-1 TRBD2 - TRBV7-9 CASSSALWTSLYNEQFF TGTGCCAGCAGCTCGGCCCTATGGACTAGCCTCTACAATGAGCAGTTCTTC
14 TRBJ1-6 - - TRBV9 CASSVDGAGSPLHF TGTGCCAGCAGCGTAGATGGGGCTGGATCACCCCTCCACTTT
14 TRBJ1-6 - - TRBV24-1 CATSDRDINSPLHF TGTGCCACCAGTGACCGGGACATAAATTCACCCCTCCACTTT
12 TRBJ1-5 - once TRBV19 CASSFVDRPQHF TGTGCCAGTTCTTTTGTAGACCGGCCCCAGCATTTT
15 TRBJ2-3 TRBD2 - TRBV9 CASTSTSIFTDTQYF TGTGCCAGCACCTCGACTAGCATATTCACAGATACGCAGTATTTT
14 TRBJ2-1 - - TRBV5-4 CASSRWGQNNEQFF TGTGCCAGCAGCCGCTGGGGGCAGAATAATGAGCAGTTCTTC
15 TRBJ1-3 - - TRBV28 CASTPAGYSGNTIYF TGTGCCAGCACCCCTGCCGGCTACTCTGGAAACACCATATATTTT
14 TRBJ1-6 - - TRBV7-2 CASSLERGNSPLHF TGTGCCAGCAGCTTAGAAAGGGGGAATTCACCCCTCCACTTT
13 TRBJ1-1 - - TRBV5-4 CASSGSQGLEAFF TGTGCCAGCAGCGGTAGTCAGGGTTTGGAAGCTTTCTTT
11 TRBJ2-1 - - TRBV20-1 CSAPRVNEQFF TGCAGTGCTCCCCGGGTCAATGAGCAGTTCTTC
13 TRBJ1-2 - - TRBV18 CASSPGSLYGYTF TGTGCCAGCTCACCAGGCAGCCTCTATGGCTACACCTTC
14 TRBJ1-1 - - TRBV7-9 CASSLAGVGTEAFF TGTGCCAGCAGCTTGGCAGGGGTAGGGACTGAAGCTTTCTTT
14 TRBJ1-5 - - TRBV9 CASSGWDGNQPQHF TGTGCCAGCAGCGGATGGGACGGCAATCAGCCCCAGCATTTT
19 TRBJ2-6 TRBD1 - TRBV7-9 CASSRRGGTGASGANVLTF TGTGCCAGCAGCCGCCGAGGAGGGACAGGGGCCTCTGGGGCCAACGTCCTGACTTTC
15 TRBJ1-4 - - TRBV4-3 CASSRNYPSREKLFF TGCGCCAGCAGCCGTAATTATCCCTCAAGGGAAAAACTGTTTTTT
16 TRBJ1-5 - - TRBV2 CASKQFGSGLNQPQHF TGTGCCAGCAAGCAGTTTGGGTCGGGGTTAAATCAGCCCCAGCATTTT
13 TRBJ2-7 - - TRBV12-3/TRBV12-4 CASSRGRTYEQYF TGTGCCAGCAGTCGCGGACGGACCTACGAGCAGTACTTC
16 TRBJ1-6 - - TRBV7-2 CASSLDLVSGGSPLHF TGTGCCAGCAGCTTAGACTTGGTTTCTGGGGGATCACCCCTCCACTTT
12 TRBJ2-1 - - TRBV7-9 CASSLDFHEQFF TGTGCCAGCAGCTTAGATTTCCATGAGCAGTTCTTC
14 TRBJ1-4 TRBD1 - TRBV3-1/TRBV3-2 CASSQAGTVEKLFF TGTGCCAGCAGCCAAGCGGGGACAGTTGAAAAACTGTTTTTT
12 TRBJ1-1 - - TRBV7-9 CASSFDRTEAFF TGTGCCAGCAGCTTTGACAGAACCGAAGCTTTCTTT
14 TRBJ2-7 TRBD2 - TRBV30 CAWTPSGGAGEQYF TGTGCCTGGACCCCATCGGGGGGGGCTGGCGAGCAGTACTTC
15 TRBJ2-5 - - TRBV19 CASSILGGAAETQYF TGTGCCAGTAGTATTCTGGGGGGGGCGGCTGAGACCCAGTACTTC
13 TRBJ1-6 - - TRBV12-3/TRBV12-4 CASSVLGGSPLHF TGTGCCAGCAGTGTCCTCGGGGGTTCACCCCTCCACTTT
14 TRBJ2-2 - - TRBV6-1 CASSEWGDTGELFF TGTGCCAGCAGTGAGTGGGGGGACACCGGGGAGCTGTTTTTT
14 TRBJ2-4 - - TRBV19 CASSDSLAKNIQYF TGTGCCAGTAGTGACAGTCTAGCCAAAAACATTCAGTACTTC